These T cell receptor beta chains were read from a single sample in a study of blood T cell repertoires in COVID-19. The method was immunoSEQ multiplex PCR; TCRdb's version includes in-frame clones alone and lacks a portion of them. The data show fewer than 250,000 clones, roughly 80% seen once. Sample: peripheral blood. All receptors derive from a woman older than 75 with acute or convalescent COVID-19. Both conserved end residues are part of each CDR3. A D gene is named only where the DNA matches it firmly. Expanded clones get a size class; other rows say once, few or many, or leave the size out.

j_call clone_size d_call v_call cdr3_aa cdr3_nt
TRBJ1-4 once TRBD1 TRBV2 CASSPRQGTNEKLFF TGTGCCAGCAGTCCTAGACAGGGGACTAATGAAAAACTGTTTTTT
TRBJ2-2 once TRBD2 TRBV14 CASSGTSPGGVTGELFF TGTGCCAGCAGCGGGACTAGCCCGGGGGGTGTCACCGGGGAGCTGTTTTTT
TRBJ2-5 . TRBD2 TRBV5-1 CASSQTGGLAGGEQETQYF TGCGCCAGCAGCCAAACAGGGGGACTAGCGGGAGGAGAACAAGAGACCCAGTACTTC
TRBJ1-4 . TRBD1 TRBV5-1 CASSTGDRGRTNEKLFF TGCGCCAGCAGCACGGGGGACAGGGGTAGGACTAATGAAAAACTGTTTTTT
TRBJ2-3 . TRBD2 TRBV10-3 CAIGASVAGASSRPDTQYF TGTGCCATCGGCGCTTCGGTAGCGGGAGCATCCTCAAGGCCAGATACGCAGTATTTT
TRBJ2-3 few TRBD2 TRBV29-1 CSVPGTSGITDTQYF TGCAGCGTTCCCGGGACTAGCGGGATCACAGATACGCAGTATTTT
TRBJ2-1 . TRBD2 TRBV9 CASSVGGLAGGGEQFF TGTGCCAGCAGCGTAGGAGGGCTAGCGGGAGGAGGTGAGCAGTTCTTC
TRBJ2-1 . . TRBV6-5 CAARAVGEQFF TGTGCCGCCAGGGCCGTGGGTGAGCAGTTCTTC
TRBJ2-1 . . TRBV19 CASMGGIPFSDNEQFF TGTGCCAGTATGGGCGGGATCCCATTTTCCGACAATGAGCAGTTCTTC
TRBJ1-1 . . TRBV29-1 CSVGGGTEAFF TGCAGCGTGGGGGGGGGCACTGAAGCTTTCTTT
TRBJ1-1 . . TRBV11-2 CASSLDLQGEAFF TGTGCCAGCAGCTTAGATCTCCAGGGTGAAGCTTTCTTT
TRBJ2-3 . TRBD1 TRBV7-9 CAGLQGVSDTQYF TGTGCCGGACTACAGGGGGTTTCAGATACGCAGTATTTT
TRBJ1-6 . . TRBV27 CASSLLGDSPLHF TGTGCCAGCAGTTTGCTAGGGGATTCACCCCTCCACTTT
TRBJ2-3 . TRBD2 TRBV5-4 CASSLGGLAGGRDTQYF TGTGCCAGCAGCTTAGGAGGACTAGCGGGGGGGAGAGATACGCAGTATTTT
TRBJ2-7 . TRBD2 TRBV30 CAWSTLTSGGYEQYF TGTGCCTGGAGTACGTTGACTAGCGGGGGATACGAGCAGTACTTC
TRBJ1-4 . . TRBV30 CACTLATNEKLFF TGTGCCTGTACTTTAGCAACTAATGAAAAACTGTTTTTT
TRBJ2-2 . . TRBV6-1 CASSERRQGNTGELFF TGTGCCAGCAGTGAAAGGCGCCAGGGGAACACCGGGGAGCTGTTTTTT
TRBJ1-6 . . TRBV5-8 CASSERSLESPLHF TGTGCCAGCAGCGAGAGGAGTCTAGAATCACCCCTCCACTTT
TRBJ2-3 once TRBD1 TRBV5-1 CASSTAGTGLTDTQYF TGCGCCAGCAGCACAGCCGGGACAGGGCTCACAGATACGCAGTATTTT
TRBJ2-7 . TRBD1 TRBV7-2 CASSLGTGPYF TGTGCCAGCAGCTTAGGGACAGGGCCGTACTTC
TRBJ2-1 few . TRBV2 CASSEGREEQFF TGTGCCAGCAGTGAAGGGAGAGAGGAGCAGTTCTTC
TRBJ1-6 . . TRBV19 CASSPQDSSYNSPLHF TGTGCCAGTAGTCCTCAGGACAGCTCCTATAATTCACCCCTCCACTTT
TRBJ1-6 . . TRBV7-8 CASSLVASSSYNSPLHF TGTGCCAGCAGCTTAGTTGCGTCGAGCTCCTATAATTCACCCCTCCACTTT